Detailed here is one T cell receptor (beta chain). Its antigen is unidentified. A sample-barcoded 5' primer and a J-beta primer mix were used in a second PCR of about 7 to 12 cycles. Each single sample gave us at least 3 million CDR3-containing paired-end reads. TCRdb reprocessed the 5' RACE reads with MiXCR, giving one entry per CDR3 protein. The sample records about 620,000 distinct CDR3 sequences, under 25% being singletons. These data belong to a study of blood T cells in healthy people across ages. Regarding the study as a whole: More naive CD4+ cells and higher diversity were found in long-lived than in aged donors. Nothing was known about donor CMV status, and this possibly confounded expanded clonotype changes.

The CDR3 length is 18 residues. Germline CDR1 is SGDLS and CDR2 is YYNGEE. V was clipped by 0 bases and J by 2 bases; unmatched bases: 6. The sample, about 9.2 milliliters of peripheral blood, was drawn from each donor. The sample taken for sequencing was blood. The rearrangement joins TRBV9 to TRBJ2-1; 12 bases match TRBD2. The clonotype comes from a man aged 70 or older in good health. The CDR3 is CASSVASLAGGTYNEQFF. For the CDR3, the DNA is TGTGCCAGCAGCGTAGCTTCGCTAGCGGGAGGGACCTACAATGAGCAGTTCTTC.